This TCR beta chain was profiled in a study of shared clonotypes between healthy human individuals. Across several immunoSEQ plates, the genomic DNA of each subset was split evenly. The repertoire was sequenced with immunoSEQ multiplex PCR; TCRdb's copy has only in-frame clones and lacks some. The profile shows around 500,000 clones, about 84% of them singletons. This CDR3 has 12 amino acids. Trimming took off 3 bases at V and 9 bases at J, with 11 bases between the two ends. Germline V gene data show CDR1 as MGHRA and CDR2 as YSYEKL. The healthy adult donors were HIV-negative and reported no recent acute infections or vaccinations. Without sorting, samples used about 90 million PBMCs for genomic DNA.

The sequenced sample was PBMCs. The receptor was derived from a woman aged 40 to 50 in good health. Some clones in this sample may be carry-over from other donors' samples. J is TRBJ2-5 and V is TRBV4-1; D is unresolved. Here the CDR3 reads CASSHPYGAQYF. CDR3 coding DNA: TGCGCCAGCAGCCATCCCTATGGGGCCCAGTACTTC.